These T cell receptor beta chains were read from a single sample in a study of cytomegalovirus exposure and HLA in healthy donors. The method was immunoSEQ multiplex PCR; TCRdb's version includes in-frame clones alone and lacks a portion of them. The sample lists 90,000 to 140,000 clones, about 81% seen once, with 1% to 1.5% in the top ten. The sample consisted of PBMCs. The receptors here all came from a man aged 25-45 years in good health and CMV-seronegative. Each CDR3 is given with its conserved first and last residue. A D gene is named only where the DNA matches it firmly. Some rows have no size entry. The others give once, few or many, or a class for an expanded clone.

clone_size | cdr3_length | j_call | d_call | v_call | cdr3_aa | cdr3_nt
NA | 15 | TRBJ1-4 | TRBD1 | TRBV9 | CASSANRGAYEKLFF | TGTGCCAGCAGCGCAAACAGGGGGGCCTATGAAAAACTGTTTTTT
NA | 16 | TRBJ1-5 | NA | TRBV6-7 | CASSYSPGGRDQPQHF | TGTGCCAGCAGTTACTCCCCGGGCGGGAGGGATCAGCCCCAGCATTTT
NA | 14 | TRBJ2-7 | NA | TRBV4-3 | CASSQDPTTYEQYF | TGCGCCAGCAGCCAAGATCCCACTACCTACGAGCAGTACTTC
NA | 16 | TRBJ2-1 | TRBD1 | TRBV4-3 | CASSHDRGLSSNEQFF | TGCGCCAGCAGCCACGACAGGGGGCTTTCGTCCAATGAGCAGTTCTTC
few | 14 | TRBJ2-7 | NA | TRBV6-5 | CASSYSGANQEQYF | TGTGCCAGCAGTTACTCGGGGGCAAACCAGGAGCAGTACTTC
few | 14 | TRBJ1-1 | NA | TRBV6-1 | CASSEAPGVTEAFF | TGTGCCAGCAGTGAAGCCCCAGGGGTTACTGAAGCTTTCTTT
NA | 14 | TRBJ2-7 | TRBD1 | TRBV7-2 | CASRPGQGAGEQYF | TGTGCCAGCAGACCGGGACAGGGGGCTGGTGAGCAGTACTTC
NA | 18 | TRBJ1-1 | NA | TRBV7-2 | CASSQLLRGYQRVPEAFF | TGTGCCAGCAGCCAGCTTCTACGAGGTTATCAGAGGGTCCCTGAAGCTTTCTTT
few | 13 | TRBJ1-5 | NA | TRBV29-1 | CSVEEGWGQPQHF | TGCAGCGTTGAGGAGGGGTGGGGTCAGCCCCAGCATTTT
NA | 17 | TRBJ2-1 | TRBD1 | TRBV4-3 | CASSQEPTGAVYNEQFF | TGCGCCAGCAGCCAAGAGCCCACAGGGGCTGTCTACAATGAGCAGTTCTTC
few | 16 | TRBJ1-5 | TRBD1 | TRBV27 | CASSPRTGNSNQPQHF | TGTGCCAGCAGTCCCCGGACAGGGAATAGCAATCAGCCCCAGCATTTT
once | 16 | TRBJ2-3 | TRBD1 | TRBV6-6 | CASSSSAGTAKDTQYF | TGTGCCAGCAGTTCATCGGCCGGGACAGCCAAAGATACGCAGTATTTT
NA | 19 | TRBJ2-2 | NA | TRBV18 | CASSPPAQFWGRRTGELFF | TGTGCCAGCTCTCCACCGGCACAATTTTGGGGGCGACGGACCGGGGAGCTGTTTTTT
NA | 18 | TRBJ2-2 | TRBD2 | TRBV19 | CASSIRGASGRNTGELFF | TGTGCCAGTAGTATTAGGGGAGCAAGCGGGAGAAACACCGGGGAGCTGTTTTTT
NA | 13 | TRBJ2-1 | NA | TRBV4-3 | CASSQDRIVEQFF | TGCGCCAGCAGCCAAGATCGTATCGTGGAGCAGTTCTTC
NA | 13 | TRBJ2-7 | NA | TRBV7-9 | CASSPPTSEEQYF | TGTGCCAGCAGCCCCCCGACTAGTGAAGAGCAGTACTTC
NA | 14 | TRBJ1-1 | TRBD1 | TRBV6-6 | CASRDTDRVPEAFF | TGTGCCAGCAGAGACACTGACAGGGTCCCTGAAGCTTTCTTT
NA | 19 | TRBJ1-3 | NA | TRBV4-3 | CASSQDRLSSGIEGNTIYF | TGCGCCAGCAGCCAAGATCGGTTATCATCAGGGATTGAAGGAAACACCATATATTTT
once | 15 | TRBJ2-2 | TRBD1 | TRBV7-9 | CASSVGTANTGELFF | TGTGCCAGCAGTGTAGGGACAGCGAACACCGGGGAGCTGTTTTTT
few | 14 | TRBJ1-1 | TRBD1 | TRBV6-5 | CASRGDSMNTEAFF | TGTGCCAGCAGGGGGGACAGCATGAACACTGAAGCTTTCTTT
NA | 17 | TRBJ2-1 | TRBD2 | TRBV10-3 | CAIAGEGLAAGGNEQFF | TGTGCCATCGCGGGGGAAGGACTAGCGGCCGGCGGCAATGAGCAGTTCTTC
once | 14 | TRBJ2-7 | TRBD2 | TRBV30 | CAWSAGGSSYEQYF | TGTGCCTGGAGTGCGGGCGGGAGCTCCTACGAGCAGTACTTC
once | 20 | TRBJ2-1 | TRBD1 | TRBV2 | CAILRGQDRGSARGYNEQFF | TGTGCCATCCTCCGGGGCCAGGACAGGGGGTCGGCTAGAGGCTACAATGAGCAGTTCTTC
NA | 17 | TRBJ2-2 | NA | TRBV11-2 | CASRSIGRNKNTGELFF | TGTGCCAGCAGGTCAATAGGGAGAAACAAGAACACCGGGGAGCTGTTTTTT
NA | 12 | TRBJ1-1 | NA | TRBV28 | CASRTIGQKAFF | TGTGCCAGCAGAACGATCGGACAGAAAGCTTTCTTT
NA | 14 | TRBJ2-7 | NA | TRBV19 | CASSDLKTSYEQYF | TGTGCCAGTAGCGACTTAAAGACCTCCTACGAGCAGTACTTC
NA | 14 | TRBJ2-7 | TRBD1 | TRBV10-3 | CAITGQGSPYEQYF | TGTGCCATCACTGGACAGGGGTCCCCCTACGAGCAGTACTTC
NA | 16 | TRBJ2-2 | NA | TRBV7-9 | CASSLAQSSPTGELFF | TGTGCCAGCAGCTTAGCTCAGTCTTCCCCCACCGGGGAGCTGTTTTTT
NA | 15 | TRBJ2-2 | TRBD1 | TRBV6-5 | CASSPYRGDTGELFF | TGTGCCAGCAGCCCATACAGGGGTGACACCGGGGAGCTGTTTTTT
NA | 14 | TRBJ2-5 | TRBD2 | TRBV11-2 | CASRSLAGVLDVNF | TGTGCCAGCAGGTCACTAGCGGGAGTCTTAGATGTTAACTTC
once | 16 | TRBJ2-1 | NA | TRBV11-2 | CASSLELAPSYNEQFF | TGTGCCAGCAGCTTAGAGCTAGCCCCCTCCTACAATGAGCAGTTCTTC
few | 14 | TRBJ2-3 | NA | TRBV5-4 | CASRSPGNTDTQYF | TGTGCCAGCAGGTCGCCAGGGAACACAGATACGCAGTATTTT
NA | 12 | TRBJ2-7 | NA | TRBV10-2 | CASSDHRSEQYF | TGCGCCAGCAGTGACCACAGGTCCGAGCAGTACTTC
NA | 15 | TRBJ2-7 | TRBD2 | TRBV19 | CASREGLAGSYEQYF | TGTGCCAGTAGAGAGGGACTAGCGGGCTCTTACGAGCAGTACTTC
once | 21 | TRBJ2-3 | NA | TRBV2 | CASTFRLYVDNPFASTDTQYF | TGTGCCAGCACTTTCCGACTCTATGTGGATAACCCCTTCGCATCCACAGATACGCAGTATTTT
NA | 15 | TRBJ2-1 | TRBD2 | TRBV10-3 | CAITVLAGENNEQFF | TGTGCCATCACCGTACTAGCGGGGGAAAACAATGAGCAGTTCTTC
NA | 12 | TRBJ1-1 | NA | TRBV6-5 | CASRQGNTEAFF | TGTGCCAGCAGGCAGGGGAACACTGAAGCTTTCTTT
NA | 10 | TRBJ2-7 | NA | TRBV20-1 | CSAGAYEQYF | TGCAGTGCGGGCGCCTACGAGCAGTACTTC
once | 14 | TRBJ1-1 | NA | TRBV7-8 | CASSLTGLNTEAFF | TGTGCCAGCAGCCTCACAGGGCTGAACACTGAAGCTTTCTTT
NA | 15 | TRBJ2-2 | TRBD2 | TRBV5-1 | CASSKPGLATGELFF | TGCGCCAGCAGCAAACCGGGACTAGCGACCGGGGAGCTGTTTTTT
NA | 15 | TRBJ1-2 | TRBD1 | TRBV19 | CASRPTGQGTRGYTF | TGTGCCAGTAGACCAACGGGACAGGGAACTCGGGGCTACACCTTC
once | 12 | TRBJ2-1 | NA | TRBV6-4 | CASSDHRERQFF | TGTGCCAGCAGTGACCACCGGGAAAGGCAGTTCTTC
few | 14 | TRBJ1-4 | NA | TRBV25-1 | CASSETSFNEKLFF | TGTGCCAGCAGTGAAACGAGCTTTAATGAAAAACTGTTTTTT
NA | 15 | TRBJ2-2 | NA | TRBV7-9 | CASSPVTGSTGELFF | TGTGCCAGCAGTCCCGTTACAGGGTCCACCGGGGAGCTGTTTTTT
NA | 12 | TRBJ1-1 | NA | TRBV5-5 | CASTTLNTEAFF | TGTGCCAGCACCACATTGAACACTGAAGCTTTCTTT
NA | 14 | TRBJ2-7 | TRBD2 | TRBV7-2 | CASSQGLAVTEQYF | TGTGCCAGCAGCCAAGGACTAGCTGTAACCGAGCAGTACTTC
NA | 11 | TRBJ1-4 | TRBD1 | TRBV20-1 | CSGGRGEKLFF | TGCAGTGGGGGCAGGGGGGAAAAACTGTTTTTT
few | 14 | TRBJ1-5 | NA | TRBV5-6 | CASSFFDQREPQHF | TGTGCCAGCAGCTTCTTTGACCAACGGGAGCCCCAGCATTTT
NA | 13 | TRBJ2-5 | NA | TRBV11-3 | CASSRGAAETQYF | TGTGCCAGCAGCCGGGGGGCCGCAGAGACCCAGTACTTC
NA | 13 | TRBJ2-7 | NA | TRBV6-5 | CASRSDAGAEQYF | TGTGCCAGCAGGTCTGATGCAGGGGCCGAGCAGTACTTC
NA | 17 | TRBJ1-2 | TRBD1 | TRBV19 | CASSTNGQGALSYGYTF | TGTGCCAGTAGTACTAACGGACAGGGGGCTTTAAGCTATGGCTACACCTTC
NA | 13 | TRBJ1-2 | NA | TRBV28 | CASSSGNYRGYTF | TGTGCCAGCAGTTCGGGAAACTACCGGGGCTACACCTTC
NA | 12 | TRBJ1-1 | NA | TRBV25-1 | CASSTGRGKAFF | TGTGCCAGCAGTACTGGTCGCGGTAAAGCTTTCTTT
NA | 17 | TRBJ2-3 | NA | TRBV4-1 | CASSHDNLGGRTDTQYF | TGCGCCAGCAGCCACGACAACCTCGGGGGGCGGACAGATACGCAGTATTTT
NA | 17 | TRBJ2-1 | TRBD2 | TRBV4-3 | CASSQDGLAGVYNEQFF | TGCGCCAGCAGCCAAGATGGACTAGCGGGGGTCTACAATGAGCAGTTCTTC